The next 7 T cell receptor beta chains were all read from a single sample in a study of CD8+ T cells in alopecia areata. The sequencing template was cDNA reverse transcribed from extracted RNA. Repertoires were generated with immunoSEQ multiplex PCR, while TCRdb's copy carries only in-frame clones and drops some. The sample records some 170,000 clones, 67% being singletons. The sequencing used CD8+ T cells sorted from blood, collected at week 0. The receptors shown here come from a human donor with alopecia areata.

This rearrangement joins TRBV11-1 to TRBJ2-7, with TRBD1 matching over 9 bases. The V gene end was trimmed by 5 bases and the J gene end by 5 bases; junction bases not matched to a gene: 7. There are 14 residues in the CDR3. From germline, CDR1 is SGHAT and CDR2 FQDESV (reference sequence). The CDR3 sequence is CASSMGQGLDEQYF. The CDR3 DNA reads TGTGCCAGCAGCATGGGACAGGGATTAGACGAGCAGTACTTC.

This rearrangement joins TRBV27 to TRBJ1-2, with 7 bases matching TRBD1. Trimming at V came to 5 bases and at J to 4 bases, leaving 7 bases not matched to a gene. Germline V gene sequence: CDR1 MNHEY, CDR2 SMNVEV (reference sequence). The CDR3 covers 14 residues. CDR3 sequence reads: CASSPGQMGYGYTF. The CDR3 region has the DNA TGTGCCAGCAGTCCGGGACAGATGGGCTATGGCTACACCTTC.

The chain employs TRBV6-5 and TRBJ1-1, with D maybe TRBD1 (5 bases). Per germline, CDR1 MNHEY and CDR2 SVGAGI. Trimming left V 6 bases short and J 3 bases short, with 17 bases between. This CDR3 is built from 15 residues. The CDR3 loop is CASRGWGERDTEAFF. For the CDR3, the DNA is TGTGCCAGCAGAGGGTGGGGGGAACGGGACACTGAAGCTTTCTTT.

V is TRBV4-1 and J is TRBJ1-2; the match to TRBD1 covers 9 bases. This CDR3 has 15 amino acids. V shed 2 bases, J shed 6 bases, and the junction held 7 bases outside the gene matches. The germline CDR1 and CDR2 sequences are MGHRA and YSYEKL. CDR3: CASSQQGTGNDGYTF. The CDR3 DNA sequence: TGCGCCAGCAGCCAACAAGGGACAGGGAACGATGGCTACACCTTC.

On this clone itself: The same CDR3 also results from other DNA sequences found in this sample. The chain employs TRBV9 and TRBJ2-3; TRBD1 is a possible D gene (5 bases). CDR3 size: 14 residues. CDR1 and CDR2 (germline): SGDLS, YYNGEE. Trimming took 0 bases from V and 2 from J, leaving 7 bases between them. This CDR3 is CASSVGRVTDTQYF. CDR3 nucleotides: TGTGCCAGCAGCGTAGGCAGGGTCACAGATACGCAGTATTTT.

The rearrangement joins TRBV30 to TRBJ2-1; D uncertain. Trimming cost V 2 bases and J 6 bases, with 11 bases left between them. Germline V lookup: CDR1 GTSNPN, CDR2 SVGIG (reference sequence). The CDR3 covers 13 residues. The CDR3 DNA reads TGTGCCTGGAGTCGGTCACGGGTCAATGAGCAGTTCTTC. Translating it yields CAWSRSRVNEQFF.

A word on this clone: Other nucleotide sequences in the sample specify the same CDR3. CDR3 nucleotide sequence: TGTGCCAGCGGGACTAGCGGGGGCTACGAGCAGTACTTC. As protein: CASGTSGGYEQYF. The chain is built from TRBV6-1 and TRBJ2-7; TRBD2 agrees at 14 bases. Germline CDR1 and CDR2: MNHNS and SASEGT. Trimming took 8 bases from V and 3 from J; bases not matched to a gene: 0. This CDR3 is built from 13 residues.